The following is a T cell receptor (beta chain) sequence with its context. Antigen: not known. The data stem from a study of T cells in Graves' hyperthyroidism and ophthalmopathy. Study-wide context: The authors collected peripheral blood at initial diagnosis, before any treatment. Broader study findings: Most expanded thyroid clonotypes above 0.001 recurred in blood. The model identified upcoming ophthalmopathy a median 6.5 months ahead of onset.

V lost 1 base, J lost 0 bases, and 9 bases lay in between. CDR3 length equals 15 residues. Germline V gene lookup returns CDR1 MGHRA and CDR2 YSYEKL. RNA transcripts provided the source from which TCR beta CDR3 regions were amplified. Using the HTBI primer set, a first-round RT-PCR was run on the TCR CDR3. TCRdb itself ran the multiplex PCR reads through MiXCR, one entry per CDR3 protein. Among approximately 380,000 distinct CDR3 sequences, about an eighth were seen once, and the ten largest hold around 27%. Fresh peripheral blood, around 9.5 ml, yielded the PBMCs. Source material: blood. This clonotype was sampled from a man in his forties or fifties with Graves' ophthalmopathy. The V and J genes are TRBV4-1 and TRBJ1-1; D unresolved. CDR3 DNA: TGCGCCAGCAGCCAAGGATATGGGGTGAACACTGAAGCTTTCTTT. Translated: CASSQGYGVNTEAFF.